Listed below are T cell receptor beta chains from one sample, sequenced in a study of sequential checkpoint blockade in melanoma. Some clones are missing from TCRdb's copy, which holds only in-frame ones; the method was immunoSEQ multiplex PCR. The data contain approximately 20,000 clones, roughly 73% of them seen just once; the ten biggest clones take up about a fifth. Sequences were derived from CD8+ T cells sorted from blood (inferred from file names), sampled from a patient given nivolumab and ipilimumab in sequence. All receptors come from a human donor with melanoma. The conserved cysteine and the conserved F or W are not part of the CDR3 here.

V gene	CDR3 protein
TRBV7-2	ASSARWGGAPGETQY
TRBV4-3	ASSQDPGPSGRTTDTQY
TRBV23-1	ASSPSEEGRSSYNEQF
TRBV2	ASSEALLGTGLNTGELF
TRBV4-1	ASSPRLAGGQVGETQY
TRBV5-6	ASSLGRGTNTEAF
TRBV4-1	ASSQEDRGIYEQY
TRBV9	ASSVDGNQPQH
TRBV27	ASSLGLVADTQY
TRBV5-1	ASSLATVKYGYT
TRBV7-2	ASSLWAYYTQY